The 27 T cell receptor beta chains presented below share a single source sample, sequenced in a study of cytomegalovirus exposure and HLA in healthy donors. The PCR made use of 60 Vbeta and 13 Jbeta primers. The method was immunoSEQ multiplex PCR; TCRdb's version includes in-frame clones alone and lacks a portion of them. Among about 140,000 clones listed, about 75% were seen once. Sequencing used PBMCs. These receptors were obtained from a man between 18 and 29 years old in good health and CMV-seronegative.

This chain links TRBV27 with TRBJ2-7; 8 positions agree with TRBD1. This CDR3 contains 14 residues. From germline, CDR1 is MNHEY and CDR2 SMNVEV (reference sequence). J lost 7 bases, V lost 6 bases, and 11 bases had no gene match. The CDR3 nucleotides read TGTGCCAGCAGGATACAGGGGGTTACTGGGGAGCAGTACTTC. Its translation is CASRIQGVTGEQYF.

The chain uses TRBV7-3 and TRBJ2-7; perhaps TRBD2 as D (6 bases). Germline CDR1 and CDR2: SGHTA and FQGTGA. The germline V and J ends were trimmed by 4 bases and 3 bases, with 19 bases remaining between them. The CDR3 consists of 16 residues. The CDR3 loop is CASSSYPRDLGYEQYF. The CDR3, as DNA: TGTGCCAGCAGCTCGTACCCCCGGGACTTGGGCTACGAGCAGTACTTC. Using reference TRBV7-3 and TRBJ2-7 for the parts outside the CDR3, the full variable domain is GAGVSQTPSNKVTEKGKYVELRCDPISGHTALYWYRQSLGQGPEFLIYFQGTGAADDSGLPNDRFFAVRPEGSVSTLKIQRTERGDSAVYLCASSSYPRDLGYEQYFGPGTRLTVT.

V gene TRBV25-1 combines with J gene TRBJ1-2; D may be TRBD1 (5 bases). V was clipped by 0 bases and J by 1 base, with 6 bases between them. This CDR3 contains 14 residues. The germline V gene has CDR1 MGHDK and CDR2 SYGVNS. The CDR3 loop reads CASSEYRDNYGYTF. The DNA for the CDR3 is TGTGCCAGCAGTGAATACAGGGATAACTATGGCTACACCTTC.

CDR3 residues: CASSISGSVVNEQFF. The CDR3 nucleotides are TGTGCCAGTAGTATCAGCGGGAGTGTGGTCAATGAGCAGTTCTTC. V is TRBV19 and J is TRBJ2-1; TRBD2 matches at 8 bases. V shed 3 bases, J shed 6 bases, and the junction held 7 bases outside the gene matches. Germline assignment: CDR1 LNHDA and CDR2 SQIVND (reference sequence). The CDR3 totals 15 residues.

The chain has TRBV5-1 and TRBJ2-4; 8 bases agree with TRBD1. This CDR3 spans 16 amino acids. V trimming: 0 bases; J trimming: 3 bases; junction bases outside the gene matches: 5. Germline V gives CDR1 SGHRS, CDR2 YFSETQ. CDR3 DNA sequence: TGCGCCAGCAGCTTGGGGCCAGGGGGCGTCAAAAACATTCAGTACTTC. Protein product: CASSLGPGGVKNIQYF.

Concerning this clone itself: At one boundary the junction diverges from the germline segment, which might be a read error. At the DNA level, this CDR3 is encoded by other sequences in the same sample as well. The chain is built from TRBV7-9 and TRBJ1-1; a weak D match, TRBD1 (6 bases). The CDR3 is 13 amino acids. CDR1 is SEHNR and CDR2 is FQNEAQ in the germline V gene (reference sequence). DNA of the CDR3: TGTGCCAGCAGGGACAGTATGAACACTGAAGCTTTCTTC. It encodes CASRDSMNTEAFF.

V is TRBV6-1 and J is TRBJ2-5; perhaps TRBD1 as D (6 bases). The DNA matches TRBJ2-7 better at its end, which makes the J call doubtful. The CDR3 totals 15 residues. CDR1 and CDR2 from the germline V gene are MNHNS and SASEGT. Here the CDR3 reads CASSEAGTFLYEQYF. In nucleotides, the CDR3 is TGTGCCAGCAGTGAAGCGGGGACATTCCTCTACGAGCAGTACTTC.

CDR3: CASDLLRGTEAFF. The CDR3 bases are TGTGCCAGCGATCTTCTAAGAGGCACTGAAGCTTTCTTT. The J gene is TRBJ1-1, the V gene TRBV7-9; D unclear. CDR3 length: 13 amino acids. The V gene's germline CDR1 is SEHNR and CDR2 FQNEAQ (reference sequence). Trimming left V 8 bases short and J 4 bases short, with 14 bases between.

Remarks on this clone: The junction departs from the called germline gene at one end, perhaps through a read error. The chain combines TRBV30 with TRBJ1-1; D may be TRBD1 (5 bases). Germline values: CDR1 GTSNPN, CDR2 SVGIG (reference sequence). This CDR3 region has 13 residues. The CDR3 bases are TGTGCCTGGGGTGTACAGGAGCACACTGAAGCTTTCTTT. This translates into CAWGVQEHTEAFF. The full variable domain, its missing parts supplied by reference TRBV30 and TRBJ1-1, is SQTIHQWPATLVQPVGSPLSLECTVEGTSNPNLYWYRQAAGRGLQLLFYSVGIGQISSEVPQNLSASRPQDRQFILSSKKLLLSDSGFYLCAWGVQEHTEAFFGQGTRLTVV.

The J gene is TRBJ2-5, the V gene TRBV6-1; 7 nucleotides agree with TRBD2. Trimming at V came to 8 bases and at J to 5 bases, leaving 8 bases not matched to a gene. The germline V gene has CDR1 MNHNS and CDR2 SASEGT. The CDR3 is 13 residues long. CDR3 nucleotide sequence: TGTGCCAGCCAGGGTGGGAGGGCGGAGACCCAGTACTTC. Translation gives CASQGGRAETQYF.

The chain employs TRBV6-6 and TRBJ2-7; 7 bases fit TRBD1. The trim removed 0 bases at V and 0 bases at J, leaving 2 bases unmatched. In germline, CDR1 is MNHNY, CDR2 SVGAGI (reference sequence). The CDR3 is 15 amino acids. Here the CDR3 DNA reads TGTGCCAGCAGTTACTCCGGGACAGCCTCCTACGAGCAGTACTTC. Translating gives CASSYSGTASYEQYF.

V is TRBV9 and J is TRBJ2-3; TRBD1 aligns across 8 bases. This CDR3 is 18 amino acids long. Per germline, CDR1 SGDLS and CDR2 YYNGEE. Germline trimming cut 0 bases from V and 4 bases from J; bases unmatched to any gene: 13. CDR3 sequence reads: CASSVGALGQVNADTQYF. CDR3 sequence (DNA): TGTGCCAGCAGCGTAGGGGCCTTGGGACAGGTTAATGCAGATACGCAGTATTTT.

The chain joins TRBV30 to TRBJ2-7, with D possibly matching TRBD2 (6 bases). Germline V gene sequence: CDR1 GTSNPN, CDR2 SVGIG (reference sequence). V dropped 5 bases and J dropped 5 bases, with 10 bases sitting between them. This CDR3 has 11 residues. CDR3 sequence (DNA): TGTGCCTGGTCATGGGGGGACGAGCAGTACTTC. Translating gives CAWSWGDEQYF.

The J gene is TRBJ2-3, the V gene TRBV5-6, with 11 positions matching TRBD2. The CDR3 has 18 residues. The germline V gene has CDR1 SGHDT and CDR2 YYEEEE. The V segment lost 3 bases and the J segment 0 bases; nucleotides outside the gene matches: 9. This CDR3 is CASSWGLAEQTSTDTQYF. CDR3 DNA sequence: TGTGCCAGCAGCTGGGGACTAGCGGAGCAGACTAGCACAGATACGCAGTATTTT.

This CDR3 is CASSPPGTGFYEQYF. CDR3 sequence (DNA): TGCGCCAGCAGCCCCCCCGGGACAGGGTTCTACGAGCAGTACTTC. The chain joins TRBV5-1 to TRBJ2-7, with 9 bases aligning to TRBD1. The CDR3 runs to 15 residues. Unmatched junction bases numbered 8, after V lost 4 bases and J lost 3 bases. Germline V gives CDR1 SGHRS, CDR2 YFSETQ.

This clone was recorded only once. The rearrangement uses TRBV7-9 and TRBJ2-5; possible D gene TRBD2, 5 bases. The DNA end favors TRBJ2-7, so the J call may be wrong. The CDR3 contains 12 residues. The germline V gene encodes CDR1 SEHNR and CDR2 FQNEAQ (reference sequence). For the CDR3, the DNA is TGTGCCAGCAGCGCCGGAGGCTACGAGCAGTACTTC. Translating it yields CASSAGGYEQYF.

The chain combines TRBV28 with TRBJ1-2; 8 nucleotides match TRBD1. The germline CDR1 and CDR2 sequences are MDHEN and SYDVKM. The CDR3 contains 14 residues. V was pared by 4 bases and J by 6 bases, with 7 bases of the junction left unmatched. The CDR3 sequence is CASSSGGAQNGYTF. The CDR3 bases are TGTGCCAGCAGTTCAGGGGGCGCCCAGAATGGCTACACCTTC.

The rearrangement joins TRBV30 to TRBJ2-5; TRBD1 aligns across 8 bases. The J call may be in error: the DNA end matches TRBJ2-7 better. CDR1 and CDR2 from the germline V gene are GTSNPN and SVGIG (reference sequence). CDR3 length equals 13 residues. CDR3 coding DNA: TGTGCCTGGAGTAAACAGGGGGTCTACGAGCAGTACTTC. It is translated as CAWSKQGVYEQYF.

This chain links TRBV18 with TRBJ2-7; D is unclear. The CDR3 has 13 amino acids. The V end lost 5 bases, the J end lost 4 bases, and 12 bases lay between the germline ends. The germline gives CDR1 KGHSH, CDR2 LQKENI. CDR3 protein: CASSSQALYEQYF. CDR3 coding DNA: TGTGCCAGCTCAAGCCAGGCATTATACGAGCAGTACTTC.

The genes are TRBV11-2 and TRBJ1-5; D is perhaps TRBD1 (5 bases). The germline gives CDR1 SGHAT, CDR2 FQNNGV. V lost 0 bases and J 3 bases, leaving 6 bases between the germline ends. The CDR3 is 14 residues long. The CDR3 region is CASSLDRANQPQHF. For the CDR3, the DNA is TGTGCCAGCAGCTTAGACAGGGCCAATCAGCCCCAGCATTTT.

The CDR3 nucleotides read TGTGCCAGCAGCTTAATTCCGGGGGGTACTTCAGATACGCAGTATTTT. It codes for CASSLIPGGTSDTQYF. The V call is TRBV7-3, the J call TRBJ2-3; 7 nucleotides align to TRBD2. V was clipped by 1 base and J by 4 bases; unmatched bases: 8. This CDR3 spans 16 amino acids. From germline, CDR1 is SGHTA and CDR2 FQGTGA. Together with reference TRBV7-3 and TRBJ2-3, the CDR3 gives the full variable domain: GAGVSQTPSNKVTEKGKYVELRCDPISGHTALYWYRQSLGQGPEFLIYFQGTGAADDSGLPNDRFFAVRPEGSVSTLKIQRTERGDSAVYLCASSLIPGGTSDTQYFGPGTRLTVL.

V usage is TRBV6-5 and J usage is TRBJ2-7, with D possibly TRBD2 on 5 matching bases. The V gene's germline CDR1 is MNHEY and CDR2 SVGAGI. This CDR3 region has 15 residues. Trimming took off 6 bases at V and 7 bases at J, with 22 bases between the two ends. The CDR3 DNA reads as TGTGCCAGCAGAACGGGATGGACGACCCCCTCGGAGCAGTACTTC. The encoded protein is CASRTGWTTPSEQYF.

The chain combines TRBV7-3 with TRBJ2-7; TRBD2 aligns across 8 bases. The ends lost 1 base at V and 2 bases at J; junction bases unmatched: 1. The germline V gene has CDR1 SGHTA and CDR2 FQGTGA. This CDR3 spans 14 amino acids. CDR3 nucleotide sequence: TGTGCCAGCAGCTTAAGCGGGGGGACCTACGAGCAGTACTTC. This gives the protein CASSLSGGTYEQYF.

This clone was detected only a few times. As DNA, the CDR3 is TGTGCCAGCAGCAGATTAGCGGGGCTCCAAGAGACCCAGTACTTC. Translating gives CASSRLAGLQETQYF. This sequence joins TRBV2 and TRBJ2-5; 8 nucleotides line up with TRBD2. Trimming removed 6 bases from V and 1 base from J; junction bases left unmatched: 7. This CDR3 contains 15 residues. Germline V gives CDR1 SNHLY, CDR2 FYNNEI.

The sample holds a few counts of this clone. The CDR3 nucleotides are TGTGCCAGCAGTTTGGCTCTGAACACTGAAGCTTTCTTT. Amino acid sequence: CASSLALNTEAFF. The chain carries TRBV6-5 and TRBJ1-1; D gene uncertain. The V gene lost 4 bases and the J gene lost 0 bases, with 6 bases spanning the gap. CDR3 length: 13 residues. Germline CDR1 is MNHEY and CDR2 is SVGAGI.

The chain recombines TRBV29-1 with TRBJ2-1; D possibly corresponds to TRBD1 (6 bases). Between the trimmed V and J ends, which lost 4 bases and 6 bases, there was a span of 16 bases. This CDR3 has 14 amino acids. Germline V gene sequence: CDR1 SQVTM, CDR2 ANQGSEA. CDR3 coding DNA: TGCAGCGTTGGGGGTCAGGGGCTGCGCAATGAGCAGTTCTTC. Its protein is CSVGGQGLRNEQFF.

The chain employs TRBV5-1 and TRBJ1-1; maybe TRBD1 (5 bases). Germline V CDR1 and CDR2: SGHRS, YFSETQ. Between the trimmed V and J ends, which lost 3 bases and 1 base, there was a span of 13 bases. The CDR3 contains 15 residues. CDR3 residues: CASSSTHGGNTEAFF. DNA for the CDR3: TGCGCCAGCAGCTCCACCCACGGGGGGAACACTGAAGCTTTCTTT.